This TCR beta chain was identified during a study of cytomegalovirus exposure and HLA in healthy donors. Across the whole study: The 550 to 800 first-cohort repertoires and the 100 to 150 validation repertoires shared the same platform, a later analysis reported. Study-wide results and limits: Altogether, 160 or so TCR beta chains were recorded as cytomegalovirus-associated. In vitro experiments confirmed that three CMV-associated chains were specific for CMV antigens.

Method: immunoSEQ multiplex PCR; TCRdb's copy keeps in-frame clones and lacks some. The repertoire holds some 150,000 clones, 80% to 90% seen once, with around 6% in the top ten. The germline V gene encodes CDR1 SGDLS and CDR2 YYNGEE. The V and J ends lost 2 bases and 6 bases respectively, with 11 bases between them. The CDR3 is made up of 14 amino acids. About this clone: Antigen unknown.

This sequence joins TRBV9 and TRBJ2-2; perhaps TRBD1 as D (5 bases). This receptor was obtained from a woman aged 25 to 39 in good health and CMV-seropositive. Sequenced material: PBMCs. CDR3 in amino acids: CASSVADSSGELFF. CDR3 nucleotides: TGTGCCAGCAGCGTGGCTGACAGTTCCGGGGAGCTGTTTTTT.